The 4 T cell receptor beta chains in this list originate from one sample, sequenced in a study of blood T cell repertoires in COVID-19 (dated by TCRdb to 2019 to 2021). Library method: the immunoSEQ multiplex PCR assay. Here the immuneACCESS table is served through TCRdb, limited to in-frame sequences with V and J called. Missing clones are a known gap in these copies; in checked studies unresolved V genes cover under half, and the rest lacks a known reason. The sample yields 150,000 to 200,000 clones; 88% were counted once. Jointly, the top ten make up around 4.8% of the sample. Material: peripheral blood. Receptor source: a human donor in a cohort sampled during active COVID-19.

This clone showed up just a few times. This sequence joins TRBV27 and TRBJ1-2, with TRBD1 identical over 7 bases. Germline assignment: CDR1 MNHEY and CDR2 SMNVEV (reference sequence). The CDR3 runs 17 residues. The V gene end was trimmed by 4 bases and the J gene end by 0 bases; junction bases not matched to a gene: 11. DNA for the CDR3: TGTGCCAGCAGTTCCGGGACAGCTGGCACCTCTAACTATGGCTACACCTTC. This sequence encodes CASSSGTAGTSNYGYTF.

The genes are TRBV6-1 and TRBJ2-1; 12 positions agree with TRBD2. This CDR3 region has 17 residues. V was clipped by 0 bases and J by 6 bases; unmatched bases: 6. Germline V gene sequence: CDR1 MNHNS, CDR2 SASEGT. This chain's CDR3 is CASSEALRTSGANEQFF. In nucleotides, the CDR3 is TGTGCCAGCAGTGAAGCGTTAAGGACTAGCGGGGCCAATGAGCAGTTCTTC.

This clone has just a few counts. V usage is TRBV7-2 and J usage is TRBJ2-7, with D uncertain. The CDR3 consists of 14 residues. Trimming pared 1 base from V and 0 bases from J, leaving 7 bases between. CDR1 is SGHTA, CDR2 FQGNSA, per germline. The CDR3 region is CASSLDPVSYEQYF. The CDR3 region has the DNA TGTGCCAGCAGCTTAGATCCCGTCTCCTACGAGCAGTACTTC. The variable domain in full, with the rest retrieved from reference TRBV7-2 and TRBJ2-7, is GAGVSQSPSNKVTEKGKDVELRCDPISGHTALYWYRQSLGQGLEFLIYFQGNSAPDKSGLPSDRFSAERTGGSVSTLTIQRTQQEDSAVYLCASSLDPVSYEQYFGPGTRLTVT.

The J gene is TRBJ1-2, the V gene TRBV4-1; TRBD1 might be the D (6 bases). The CDR3 length is 14 residues. Trimming stripped 4 bases from V and 7 bases from J, with 16 bases between. Germline CDR1 and CDR2: MGHRA and YSYEKL. Here the CDR3 DNA reads TGCGCCAGCAGCCTCAGGACAGCGGTCTCTGGCTACACCTTC. As protein: CASSLRTAVSGYTF.